This is a list of T cell receptor beta chains from one sample in a study of cytomegalovirus exposure and HLA in healthy donors. Sequenced by immunoSEQ multiplex PCR; TCRdb stores in-frame clones only, minus some. This table has tens of thousands of clones, about three quarters appearing once. Sequencing was done on a sample of PBMCs. These receptors all stem from a male donor in good health and CMV-seronegative. Each CDR3 is given with its conserved first and last residue. Each record gives: D gene, J gene, clone size, V gene, CDR3 protein, CDR3 DNA. A D gene is named only where the DNA matches it firmly. The size of a clone is reported for some rows only, either as once, few or many, or as a class for expanded clones.

TRBD2 TRBJ2-1 - TRBV5-4 CASSLVSLAGGGEQFF TGTGCCAGCAGCTTGGTTTCTCTAGCGGGAGGAGGTGAGCAGTTCTTC
- TRBJ1-2 - TRBV6-5 CASSYGRVAFNYGYTF TGTGCCAGCAGTTACGGCCGGGTAGCCTTTAACTATGGCTACACCTTC
- TRBJ1-3 - TRBV11-2 CASSLRTVSGNTIYF TGTGCCAGCAGCTTGAGGACAGTATCTGGAAACACCATATATTTT
- TRBJ2-1 - TRBV29-1 CSVVSDGRVNEQFF TGCAGCGTTGTAAGTGATGGGCGCGTCAATGAGCAGTTCTTC
- TRBJ2-3 few TRBV15 CATSRAGGLADTQYF TGTGCCACCAGCAGAGCCGGGGGGCTCGCAGATACGCAGTATTTT
TRBD1 TRBJ2-5 - TRBV6-1 CASSEGGTGVQETQYF TGTGCCAGCAGTGAAGGAGGGACAGGCGTTCAAGAGACCCAGTACTTC
- TRBJ2-1 - TRBV30 CAGRGTIYNEQFF TGTGCCGGAAGGGGGACTATTTACAATGAGCAGTTCTTC
- TRBJ2-1 few TRBV5-4 CASSLPGVYNEQFF TGTGCCAGCAGCTTACCGGGGGTATACAATGAGCAGTTCTTC
- TRBJ2-3 - TRBV10-3 CAISESIVNTRYF TGTGCCATCAGTGAGTCTATTGTGAATACGCGGTATTTT
- TRBJ2-5 - TRBV6-5 CASRVVGAQETQYF TGTGCCAGCAGAGTAGTGGGGGCTCAAGAGACCCAGTACTTC
- TRBJ1-4 once TRBV28 CASSFYSETAYNEKLFF TGTGCCAGCAGTTTTTACTCGGAGACAGCCTATAATGAAAAACTGTTTTTT
- TRBJ1-5 - TRBV5-6 CASSFRQAFNQPQHF TGTGCCAGCAGCTTTCGACAGGCCTTCAATCAGCCCCAGCATTTT
- TRBJ2-7 - TRBV6-5 CASSSTSPGEQYF TGTGCCAGCAGTTCCACTTCTCCCGGCGAGCAGTACTTC
- TRBJ1-2 - TRBV7-9 CASSLTVDSILRGYTF TGTGCCAGCAGCTTAACGGTGGACAGCATATTACGTGGCTACACCTTC
- TRBJ1-3 - TRBV6-1 CASSEAVGISGNTIYF TGTGCCAGCAGTGAAGCGGTCGGGATCTCTGGAAACACCATATATTTT
- TRBJ1-1 - TRBV7-2 CASSRERDTEAFF TGTGCCAGCAGCAGGGAGCGGGACACTGAAGCTTTCTTT
TRBD1 TRBJ1-3 - TRBV5-1 CASSNDRAGNTIYF TGCGCCAGCAGCAACGACAGGGCTGGAAACACCATATATTTT
TRBD1 TRBJ1-2 - TRBV9 CASSPRGDNYGYTF TGTGCCAGCAGCCCCAGGGGGGATAACTATGGCTACACCTTC
TRBD2 TRBJ2-1 - TRBV5-1 CASSLRAGSKVSEQFF TGCGCCAGCAGCTTACGAGCGGGAAGTAAGGTTAGTGAGCAGTTCTTC
TRBD1 TRBJ2-7 - TRBV6-1 CASTSWDRGLEQYF TGTGCCAGCACCTCGTGGGACAGGGGGCTCGAGCAGTACTTC
TRBD1 TRBJ2-5 - TRBV7-8 CASSFTDRVETQYF TGTGCCAGCAGCTTCACGGACAGGGTAGAGACCCAGTACTTC
- TRBJ1-6 few TRBV5-1 CASSLTGSDSPLHF TGCGCCAGCAGCTTGACAGGGTCCGATTCACCCCTCCACTTT
TRBD1 TRBJ1-1 - TRBV18 CASSPDRGRETEAFF TGTGCCAGCTCACCAGACAGGGGGCGTGAAACTGAAGCTTTCTTT
- TRBJ2-7 few TRBV5-4 CASSLAAGYEQYF TGTGCCAGCAGCTTGGCCGCGGGGTACGAGCAGTACTTC
TRBD2 TRBJ2-1 - TRBV5-6 CASSSPLAGGFSEQFF TGTGCCAGCAGCTCCCCACTAGCGGGAGGGTTCAGTGAGCAGTTCTTC
- TRBJ2-6 - TRBV14 CASSQALGANVLTF TGTGCCAGCAGCCAAGCACTTGGGGCCAACGTCCTGACTTTC
- TRBJ1-1 - TRBV12-5 CASGLGVAGNTEAFF TGTGCTAGTGGTTTGGGAGTTGCAGGTAACACTGAAGCTTTCTTT
- TRBJ1-2 - TRBV19 CASSEDRSYGYTF TGTGCCAGTAGTGAAGACAGGAGCTATGGCTACACCTTC
TRBD1 TRBJ2-2 - TRBV5-6 CASSLDGTAHTGELFF TGTGCCAGCAGCTTGGACGGGACAGCTCACACCGGGGAGCTGTTTTTT
- TRBJ1-2 - TRBV7-9 CASSLELLLGRANYGYTF TGTGCCAGCAGCTTAGAGTTGCTCCTGGGCCGAGCTAACTATGGCTACACCTTC
- TRBJ1-6 - TRBV7-2 CASSFRDYNSPLNF TGTGCCAGCAGCTTCAGGGACTATAATTCACCCCTCAACTTT
- TRBJ2-3 - TRBV27 CASSLESPGVDTQYF TGTGCCAGCAGTTTAGAGAGTCCGGGGGTAGATACGCAGTATTTT
- TRBJ2-1 - TRBV5-5 CASSLASQYNEQFF TGTGCCAGCAGCTTGGCCTCTCAGTACAATGAGCAGTTCTTC
- TRBJ1-1 - TRBV6-1 CASSEAGVGTEAFF TGTGCCAGCAGTGAAGCAGGGGTCGGGACTGAAGCTTTCTTT
TRBD2 TRBJ2-7 - TRBV11-2 CASSQTSVSYEQYF TGTGCCAGCAGCCAAACTAGCGTTAGTTACGAGCAGTACTTC
- TRBJ2-7 - TRBV7-2 CASSTPPGFAPYEQYF TGTGCCAGCAGCACACCCCCCGGGTTTGCGCCCTACGAGCAGTACTTC
TRBD2 TRBJ2-1 - TRBV7-8 CASSSRGGSNNEQFF TGTGCCAGCAGCTCCCGTGGCGGGAGCAACAATGAGCAGTTCTTC
TRBD1 TRBJ1-1 - TRBV28 CASTAPQGDTEAFF TGTGCCAGCACCGCGCCCCAGGGGGACACTGAAGCTTTCTTT
TRBD1 TRBJ2-1 - TRBV7-7 CASSFDRDNEQFF TGTGCTAGCAGCTTTGACAGGGACAATGAGCAGTTCTTC
TRBD1 TRBJ1-4 few TRBV5-6 CASSLSGTGIEKLFF TGTGCCAGCAGCTTGTCCGGGACAGGGATTGAAAAACTGTTTTTT
TRBD1 TRBJ2-1 - TRBV9 CASSVEGQSYNEQFF TGTGCCAGCAGCGTAGAGGGACAGAGCTACAATGAGCAGTTCTTC
TRBD1 TRBJ1-2 - TRBV2 CASSEGGVRGLGRNYGYTF TGTGCCAGCAGTGAGGGGGGGGTCAGGGGGCTCGGTCGCAACTATGGCTACACCTTC
- TRBJ1-3 - TRBV7-8 CASSLPGGNTIYF TGTGCCAGCAGCTTACCAGGGGGAAACACCATATATTTT
TRBD2 TRBJ2-1 - TRBV2 CASSVVTSGVNEQFF TGTGCCAGCAGTGTAGTGACTAGCGGGGTCAATGAGCAGTTCTTC
TRBD1 TRBJ2-5 - TRBV28 CASKDSRGGRETQYF TGTGCCAGCAAGGACTCGCGAGGGGGCCGGGAGACCCAGTACTTC
TRBD1 TRBJ2-5 - TRBV5-6 CASSTGTDQETQYF TGTGCCAGCAGCACTGGGACAGACCAAGAGACCCAGTACTTC
- TRBJ2-6 - TRBV6-4 CASSITSGANVLTF TGTGCCAGCAGTATTACTTCTGGGGCCAACGTCCTGACTTTC
- TRBJ1-4 few TRBV28 CASSLLGGLGEKLFF TGTGCCAGCAGTTTACTCGGGGGGCTAGGGGAAAAACTGTTTTTT
TRBD1 TRBJ2-7 - TRBV29-1 CSVDRGQGGYEQYF TGCAGCGTTGATCGCGGACAGGGTGGATACGAGCAGTACTTC
- TRBJ1-2 - TRBV19 CASSIAQGTNYGYTF TGTGCCAGTAGTATAGCCCAAGGGACAAACTATGGCTACACCTTC
- TRBJ2-5 - TRBV15 CATSREGGEFEETQYF TGTGCCACCAGCAGAGAAGGGGGGGAGTTCGAAGAGACCCAGTACTTC
- TRBJ1-1 - TRBV15 CATSKLGSEAFF TGTGCCACCAGCAAACTAGGATCTGAAGCTTTCTTT
- TRBJ1-1 few TRBV5-1 CASSLVGSSRVAEAFF TGCGCCAGCAGCTTGGTTGGCAGCTCCAGGGTAGCTGAAGCTTTCTTT
TRBD1 TRBJ1-5 - TRBV10-3 CATQQGGDSNQPQHF TGTGCCACCCAACAGGGGGGAGATAGCAATCAGCCCCAGCATTTT
- TRBJ1-4 - TRBV21-1 CASTPAGAPINNEKLFF TGTGCCAGCACTCCAGCAGGGGCCCCGATTAATAATGAAAAACTGTTTTTT
- TRBJ2-5 few TRBV4-1 CASSQVRGKETQYF TGCGCCAGCAGCCAAGTTAGAGGGAAAGAGACCCAGTACTTC
TRBD1 TRBJ2-5 - TRBV25-1 CASSRGWTGKETQYF TGTGCCAGCAGCCGAGGATGGACAGGGAAAGAGACCCAGTACTTC
TRBD2 TRBJ2-5 - TRBV2 CASNPPGLAGLDTQYF TGTGCCAGCAACCCACCAGGGCTAGCGGGCCTGGATACCCAGTACTTC
TRBD2 TRBJ2-3 once TRBV19 CASSMVGAGPTDTQYF TGTGCCAGTAGTATGGTAGGAGCGGGACCCACAGATACGCAGTATTTT
- TRBJ1-2 - TRBV5-1 CASSSGSDRGYPF TGCGCCAGCAGCTCCGGGAGCGACCGCGGCTACCCCTTC